Listed below are T cell receptor beta chains from one sample, sequenced in a study of monozygotic twins with inflammatory bowel disease. TCRdb re-called the 5' RACE reads; every CDR3 protein appears as one record, without DNA. The sample table sets out approximately 400,000 distinct CDR3 sequences. Sequencing used blood. The receptors shown here come from a human donor with ulcerative colitis or Crohn's disease, or a healthy co-twin of an affected twin (not recorded which). Each CDR3 is given with its conserved first and last residue.

CDR3aa	j_gene	v_gene
CARSFTGYCEKLFF	TRBJ1-4	TRBV5-3
CAWTDRPNQPQHF	TRBJ1-5	TRBV30
CSARRDSRTEAFF	TRBJ1-1	TRBV20-1
CASSSLPGPAAQLAGENEQFF	TRBJ2-1	TRBV11-2
CSGASGKATGELFF	TRBJ2-2	TRBV29-1
CSALGLDTVHEQYF	TRBJ2-7	TRBV20-1
CATKGQGNYGYTF	TRBJ1-2	TRBV19
CASSPRDRRRHEQYF	TRBJ2-7	TRBV19
CASSFFGDTIYF	TRBJ1-3	TRBV5-6
CASSFVGGNQETQYF	TRBJ2-5	TRBV27
CASSFSGTGNNEQFF	TRBJ2-1	TRBV7-9
CASSPRQGPGGELFF	TRBJ2-2	TRBV12-3/TRBV12-4
CASSQVAGLNTGELFF	TRBJ2-2	TRBV14
CSGQEVNAEAFF	TRBJ1-1	TRBV29-1
CATSDYREQYF	TRBJ2-7	TRBV24-1
CASSIGRTGELFF	TRBJ2-2	TRBV19
CATAGAPLSSEQYF	TRBJ2-7	TRBV7-2
CSVQKGGTGNNEQFF	TRBJ2-1	TRBV29-1
CASSQAQAGYYEQYF	TRBJ2-7	TRBV3-1
CSVEDLRGRNTIYF	TRBJ1-3	TRBV29-1
CASSEQGAGGLTYNEQFF	TRBJ2-1	TRBV5-6
CASSIGQASYEAFF	TRBJ1-1	TRBV18
CASSRVSGSRETQYF	TRBJ2-5	TRBV7-2
CSASTGANEKLFF	TRBJ1-4	TRBV20-1
CASSLGTSGSSMAKNIQYF	TRBJ2-4	TRBV5-4
CASSFGGAETQYF	TRBJ2-5	TRBV12-3/TRBV12-4
CAWSEDSPPGNTIYF	TRBJ1-3	TRBV30
CSASRAGTGEKLFF	TRBJ1-4	TRBV20-1
CASSPGTGYYGYTF	TRBJ1-2	TRBV3-1
CAWSNLLQMTDTQYF	TRBJ2-3	TRBV30
CASSYDFGGLNEQFF	TRBJ2-1	TRBV6-5
CASSLMWSTDTQYF	TRBJ2-3	TRBV7-3
CASSKGEPLEKLFF	TRBJ1-4	TRBV5-6
CASSKAPGGRGTDTQYF	TRBJ2-3	TRBV21-1
CASSPYQGVWELFF	TRBJ2-2	TRBV5-4
CASSSTARRGYTF	TRBJ1-2	TRBV11-2
CSAREADRVFGEQYF	TRBJ2-7	TRBV20-1
CASRMDSYLIAQHF	TRBJ1-5	TRBV6-1
CSALHLAGETQYF	TRBJ2-5	TRBV20-1
CSAVGAPGQGVSNQPQHF	TRBJ1-5	TRBV20-1
CASSLQGGGNTGELFF	TRBJ2-2	TRBV5-1
CSARSWVLPYEQYF	TRBJ2-7	TRBV20-1
CSAKAGAQTGELFF	TRBJ2-2	TRBV20-1
CASSEALTSGGSSYNEQFF	TRBJ2-1	TRBV6-1
CASSIPGRAYNEQFF	TRBJ2-1	TRBV11-2
CASRRSDTQYF	TRBJ2-3	TRBV7-9
CASSYSGINYEQYF	TRBJ2-7	TRBV6-2/TRBV6-3
CASSHLGQEGSYEQYF	TRBJ2-7	TRBV3-1
CAWSGGTPNNEQFF	TRBJ2-1	TRBV30
CASSLGDLGNGYTF	TRBJ1-2	TRBV5-1
CAWRRGSSGAYNEQFF	TRBJ2-1	TRBV30
CATSDTIGTSGNTGELFF	TRBJ2-2	TRBV24-1
CASSLGNTLNTGELFF	TRBJ2-2	TRBV14
CASSRQGSYNEQFF	TRBJ2-1	TRBV12-3/TRBV12-4
CASYWGAGVGELFF	TRBJ2-2	TRBV11-2